This record concerns one T cell receptor beta chain sequence. Antigen: not known. Generated by immunoSEQ multiplex PCR, the TCRdb table keeps only in-frame clones and is missing some. The table records 50,000 or so clones, roughly 94% of them present only once. The entry originates in a study of cytomegalovirus exposure and HLA in healthy donors. The germline CDR1 and CDR2 sequences are KGHSH and LQKENI. The CDR3 totals 16 residues. V gave up 3 bases and J gave up 0 bases, with 11 bases separating them. Study-wide results and caveats: In vitro testing confirmed a few CMV-associated chains as specific for CMV antigens. Most sequenced TCRs were rare (though some public TCRs occurred in many donors). A later analysis found first-cohort TCR clusters tended to co-occur in the 130 or so validation repertoires.

The V and J genes are TRBV18 and TRBJ1-4; D not certain. Sequences were obtained from PBMCs. This sequence was found in a man aged 18-30 years in good health and CMV-seronegative. CDR3 DNA sequence: TGTGCCAGCTCACCGTCGGAGTTTGCAACTAATGAAAAACTGTTTTTT. This encodes CASSPSEFATNEKLFF.